The 27 T cell receptor beta chains reported below all come from one sample, sequenced in a study of read filtering for tumor transcriptome and immune sequencing. Molecular barcoded adaptors covering alpha/delta and beta/gamma chains were used on roughly 400 ng RNA. TCRdb called the reads again in MiXCR, with one record for every CDR3 protein. The sample holds over 55,000 distinct CDR3 sequences, 14% seen once. Specimen: a population of CD138-negative cells sorted from bone marrow. These receptor sequences come from a donor aged 40 or over with multiple myeloma.

The table lists this clonotype with many counts. In DNA, the CDR3 is TGTGCCAGCAGCTGGGTCGGCGGGGGAAAAAGCTCCTACAATGAGCAGTTCTTC. Translating gives CASSWVGGGKSSYNEQFF. The chain is built from TRBV7-2 and TRBJ2-1, with 7 bases that match TRBD2. V lost 4 bases to trimming and J lost 0 bases; unmatched junction nucleotides: 12. The CDR3 runs to 18 residues. Germline-derived CDR1 and CDR2 are SGHTA and FQGNSA.

Comment on this clonotype: A read error may be the cause here, since a much bigger clone is one base away. This chain's CDR3 is CASVRSQTQVTDQPQHF. Written as DNA, the CDR3 is TGTGCCAGCGTCCGGTCCCAAACACAGGTGACAGATCAGCCCCAGCATTTT. The genes are TRBV11-3 and TRBJ1-5; D possibly corresponds to TRBD1 (5 bases). Trimming shortened V by 8 bases and J by 5 bases, and 25 bases separated the two germline ends. The CDR3 loop spans 17 amino acids. The germline V gene has CDR1 SGHNT and CDR2 YENEEA.

This clonotype was detected ten times or more. The CDR3 region is CASSLGAGGKTEAFF. For the CDR3, the DNA is TGTGCCAGCAGCTTAGGGGCAGGGGGGAAAACTGAAGCTTTCTTT. The chain has TRBV7-9 and TRBJ1-1, with 7 bases that match TRBD1. The CDR3 consists of 15 residues. Germline V gene data show CDR1 as SEHNR and CDR2 as FQNEAQ (reference sequence). The ends lost 1 base at V and 5 bases at J; junction bases unmatched: 7.

As regards this clonotype: Given a far larger clone just one base away, this is likely a sequencing read error. The rearrangement joins TRBV7-4 to TRBJ2-3; the match to TRBD1 covers 7 bases. Trimming cost V 5 bases and J 5 bases; bases outside gene matches: 10. This CDR3 comprises 15 residues. The V gene's germline CDR1 is SGHVT and CDR2 SQSDAQ. CDR3 region: CASSLGQVDIDTQYF. CDR3 DNA: TGTGCCAGCAGCCTTGGACAGGTGGACATAGATACGCAGTATTTT.

This clonotype was detected ten times or more. The rearrangement uses TRBV29-1 and TRBJ1-1; D is unclear. In germline, CDR1 is SQVTM, CDR2 ANQGSEA. CDR3 length: 12 amino acids. The V end lost 6 bases, the J end lost 3 bases, and 11 bases lay between the germline ends. The CDR3 protein is CSVRGGDTEAFF. The CDR3 nucleotides read TGCAGCGTCCGAGGCGGGGACACTGAAGCTTTCTTT.

A few counts support this clonotype. The chain combines TRBV19 with TRBJ2-7; TRBD1 is a possible D gene (5 bases). Looked up from germline, CDR1 is LNHDA and CDR2 is SQIVND (reference sequence). The CDR3 length is 16 residues. Trimming left V 5 bases short and J 5 bases short, with 22 bases between. CDR3 amino acids: CASSPRPWQGTHEQYF. The CDR3 nucleotides are TGTGCCAGTAGTCCCCGCCCCTGGCAGGGTACCCACGAGCAGTACTTC.

This clonotype was seen at least ten times. The chain has TRBV20-1 and TRBJ2-5, with D perhaps matching TRBD1 or TRBD2 (5 bases each). The CDR3 sequence is 12 residues long. Germline loops: CDR1 DFQATT, CDR2 SNEGSKA (reference sequence). Here the CDR3 DNA reads TGCAGCGCGCGGGCAGGGTTCGAGACCCAGTACTTC. Its protein is CSARAGFETQYF.

In its sample, this clonotype was seen a few times. The chain has TRBV11-2 and TRBJ1-1; D unresolved. Germline CDR1 SGHAT, CDR2 FQNNGV. V was shortened by 1 base and J by 5 bases, with 17 bases between the two germline ends. This CDR3 contains 16 residues. The CDR3, as DNA: TGTGCCAGCAGCTTAGGTAAAGGGATGCTAGGAACTGAAGCTTTCTTT. Amino acids: CASSLGKGMLGTEAFF.

This clonotype has at least ten counts. This chain uses TRBV4-1 with TRBJ2-1, with 8 nucleotides matching TRBD2. J lost 7 bases, V lost 1 base, and 6 bases had no gene match. There are 15 residues in the CDR3. In germline, CDR1 is MGHRA, CDR2 YSYEKL. The CDR3 DNA follows: TGCGCCAGCAGCCAAGTAGGAAGCGGGAGTAATGAGCAGTTCTTC. Translating gives CASSQVGSGSNEQFF.

Ten or more counts support this clonotype. The rearrangement joins TRBV5-1 to TRBJ2-2; D ambiguous. V was shortened by 0 bases and J by 0 bases, with 3 bases between the two germline ends. The CDR3 runs to 14 residues. Looked up from germline, CDR1 is SGHRS and CDR2 is YFSETQ. CDR3 loop: CASSLDPNTGELFF. CDR3 DNA sequence: TGCGCCAGCAGCTTGGATCCGAACACCGGGGAGCTGTTTTTT.

Notes on this clonotype: Since a much larger clone is just one base distant, this may be a read error. The chain combines TRBV27 with TRBJ2-3, with 9 bases matching TRBD2. The CDR3 runs 16 residues. Losses at the gene ends were 7 bases for V and 5 bases for J; bases not matched to a gene: 13. Germline CDR1 reads MNHEY; CDR2 reads SMNVEV (reference sequence). The chain's CDR3 is CASNPIAAGGRDTQYF. CDR3 nucleotide sequence: TGTGCCAGCAATCCAATCGCAGCGGGAGGTAGAGATACGCAGTATTTT.

About this clonotype itself: This may be a read error: a much more frequent sequence differs by one nucleotide. This chain uses TRBV19 with TRBJ2-2, with 9 bases lining up with TRBD1. CDR3 length equals 15 residues. CDR1 is LNHDA and CDR2 is SQIVND in the germline V gene (reference sequence). This CDR3 reads CASSMDRGNTGEPFF. CDR3 nucleotide sequence: TGTGCCAGTAGTATGGACAGGGGAAATACCGGGGAGCCGTTTTTT.

On this clonotype: With a much larger clone just one base away, this may be a read error. The chain combines TRBV29-1 with TRBJ2-3; D unresolved. Germline values: CDR1 SQVTM, CDR2 ANQGSEA. Trimming removed 7 bases at V and 3 bases at J, with 20 bases between. The CDR3 extends over 15 amino acids. CDR3 nucleotide sequence: TGCAGCGCCTGGCCTTCAAATGGTAGGACAGATACGCAGTATTTT. Encoded protein: CSAWPSNGRTDTQYF.

This clonotype was seen ten or more times. This chain uses TRBV4-2 with TRBJ2-3; D is ambiguous. The CDR3 covers 15 residues. CDR1 is LGHNA, CDR2 YNFKEQ, per germline. The V end lost 0 bases, the J end lost 2 bases, and 9 bases lay between the germline ends. CDR3 coding DNA: TGTGCCAGCAGCCAAGAGGAGTCTGTCACAGATACGCAGTATTTT. Its translation is CASSQEESVTDTQYF.

This clonotype was detected many times. CDR3 loop: CASSYATDTQYF. Here the CDR3 DNA reads TGTGCCAGCAGTTACGCCACAGATACGCAGTATTTT. This chain joins TRBV6-6 and TRBJ2-3; the D is unclear. CDR3 length equals 12 residues. Trimming left V 2 bases short and J 2 bases short, with 2 bases between. In germline, CDR1 is MNHNY, CDR2 SVGAGI (reference sequence).

There are many counts of this clonotype. This chain uses TRBV5-6 with TRBJ1-1; 10 bases are shared with TRBD1. The CDR3 loop spans 16 amino acids. V lost 5 bases and J lost 1; bases outside the gene matches: 8. The germline V gene encodes CDR1 SGHDT and CDR2 YYEEEE. The CDR3 DNA sequence: TGTGCCAGCAGGACGACAGGGGGCGTTGGGAACACTGAAGCTTTCTTT. Translation: CASRTTGGVGNTEAFF.

About this clonotype: A clone one base away is much larger, so this may be a read error. J is TRBJ2-7 and V is TRBV4-2; tentatively, D is TRBD1 (5 bases). Germline lookup yields CDR1 LGHNA and CDR2 YNFKEQ. Trimming left V 0 bases short and J 4 bases short, with 16 bases between. This CDR3 is 16 amino acids long. The CDR3 DNA reads as TGTGCCAGCAGCCAAGATAGTGGCAGGGCACGTTACGAGCAGTACTTC. Its translation: CASSQDSGRARYEQYF.

There are many counts of this clonotype. The chain is built from TRBV6-2 or TRBV6-3 and TRBJ2-4; perhaps TRBD2 as D (5 bases). This CDR3 has 18 residues. Germline V gene lookup returns CDR1 MNHEY and CDR2 SVGEGT. Between the trimmed V and J ends, which lost 6 bases and 1 base, there was a span of 22 bases. Here the CDR3 reads CASRRTGSGFGAKNIQYF. The DNA of the CDR3 is TGTGCCAGCAGGCGGACGGGGAGTGGATTTGGGGCCAAAAACATTCAGTACTTC.

This clonotype was picked up many times. The chain uses TRBV5-4 and TRBJ2-1, with 9 nucleotides matching TRBD1. With V trimmed by 3 bases and J by 1 base, 2 bases remained unmatched. In germline, CDR1 is SGHNT, CDR2 YYREEE (reference sequence). This CDR3 comprises 15 residues. For the CDR3, the DNA is TGTGCCAGCAGCTGGGGGACAGGGTCCTACAATGAGCAGTTCTTC. This translates into CASSWGTGSYNEQFF. Full variable domain (rest looked up from reference TRBV5-4 and TRBJ2-1): ETGVTQSPTHLIKTRGQQVTLRCSSQSGHNTVSWYQQALGQGPQFIFQYYREEENGRGNFPPRFSGLQFPNYSSELNVNALELDDSALYLCASSWGTGSYNEQFFGPGTRLTVL.

This clonotype was picked up many times. The chain links TRBV7-9 to TRBJ1-2; D perhaps matches TRBD1 (5 bases). Trimming left V 3 bases short and J 6 bases short, with 11 bases between. The CDR3 covers 13 residues. Germline V gene lookup returns CDR1 SEHNR and CDR2 FQNEAQ (reference sequence). For the CDR3, the DNA is TGTGCCAGCAGCTTTGGGGGAGAAGATGGCTACACCTTC. It yields the protein CASSFGGEDGYTF.

The chain employs TRBV27 and TRBJ2-1; 12 nucleotides align to TRBD2. The V gene end was trimmed by 4 bases and the J gene end by 11 bases; junction bases not matched to a gene: 18. From germline, CDR1 is MNHEY and CDR2 SMNVEV (reference sequence). The CDR3 length is 18 residues. The CDR3: CASSSIRASRLAGVKQFF. DNA for the CDR3: TGTGCCAGCAGTTCCATCAGGGCTAGTAGACTAGCGGGAGTGAAGCAGTTCTTC.

This clonotype was observed a few times. A read error may account for a junction end that differs from germline. This chain links TRBV28 with TRBJ2-7; 8 bases agree with TRBD1. The CDR3 covers 18 residues. CDR1 and CDR2 (germline): MDHEN, SYDVKM. The CDR3 DNA reads TGTGCCAGCAGTTCCGGAGCCGGACAGGGCAAACTCTCCTACAAGCAGTACTTC. It encodes CASSSGAGQGKLSYKQYF.

This clonotype was counted ten times or more. The chain joins TRBV2 to TRBJ2-2; a weak D match, TRBD2 (6 bases). The CDR3 totals 15 residues. V dropped 6 bases and J dropped 2 bases, with 13 bases sitting between them. From germline, CDR1 is SNHLY and CDR2 FYNNEI. The CDR3 spells CASRLGRGNTGELFF. CDR3 sequence (DNA): TGTGCCAGCAGGCTTGGGCGGGGAAACACCGGGGAGCTGTTTTTT.

The chain recombines TRBV2 with TRBJ2-5, with D possibly TRBD2 on 5 matching bases. This CDR3 contains 16 residues. Trimming took off 6 bases at V and 5 bases at J, with 22 bases between the two ends. CDR1 SNHLY and CDR2 FYNNEI come from the germline V gene. This CDR3 is CASRYRAGGGEETQYF. The CDR3 nucleotides are TGTGCCAGCAGATATCGCGCCGGAGGTGGCGAGGAGACCCAGTACTTC.

The J gene is TRBJ2-2, the V gene TRBV29-1; the D is unclear. The germline V gene has CDR1 SQVTM and CDR2 ANQGSEA. V dropped 8 bases and J dropped 6 bases, with 10 bases sitting between them. The CDR3 has 11 amino acids. CDR3 residues: CSSGVAGELFF. For the CDR3, the DNA is TGCAGCTCTGGGGTGGCCGGGGAGCTGTTTTTT.

This clonotype has ten or more counts. The chain has TRBV27 and TRBJ2-7; 8 bases align to TRBD1. The CDR3 contains 16 residues. The V and J ends lost 5 bases and 1 base, in that order; junction bases with no gene match: 10. CDR1 and CDR2 (germline): MNHEY, SMNVEV (reference sequence). The CDR3 region is CASSQGQGSKSYEQYF. CDR3 coding DNA: TGTGCCAGCAGTCAAGGACAGGGTTCGAAGTCCTACGAGCAGTACTTC.

This clonotype was detected ten times or more. The rearrangement links TRBV20-1 to TRBJ2-3; unclear D gene. CDR3 length: 12 amino acids. V was trimmed by 3 bases and J by 0 bases, leaving 4 bases between them. In germline, CDR1 is DFQATT, CDR2 SNEGSKA (reference sequence). The CDR3 region has the DNA TGCAGTGCTAGGAGCAGCACAGATACGCAGTATTTT. This sequence encodes CSARSSTDTQYF.